The T cell receptor beta chain described here comes from a study of regulatory T cells in long-lasting Graves disease. The CDR3 extends over 15 amino acids. Germline V gene lookup returns CDR1 SGHNT and CDR2 YYREEE (reference sequence). V lost 3 bases, J lost 2 bases, and 14 bases lay in between. Study findings and constraints: Shared public clonotypes totalled about 2,600 in persistent patients, compared with about a thousand in new patients.

As to this clonotype: Its antigen remains unidentified.

Time point reported: newly diagnosed GD, antithyroid drugs for less than 3 months. Isolated PBMC RNA provided the starting material for the TCR library. In building TCR beta libraries, iRepertoire HTBI primers were used together with Arm-PCR of CDR3 regions. One entry per CDR3 protein results from TCRdb running MiXCR on the multiplex PCR reads. The sample lists roughly 410,000 distinct CDR3 sequences, roughly 15% occurring once. In addition, the sample was reused for a study of T cells in Graves' hyperthyroidism and ophthalmopathy.

The source is a woman in her thirties or forties with Graves disease. The chain carries TRBV5-4 and TRBJ1-2, with TRBD1 as a possible D gene (5 bases). Source: peripheral blood mononuclear cells (PBMCs), taken at new diagnosis, from a patient treated with antithyroid drugs. This CDR3 reads CASSYGTLSNYGYTF. The CDR3 DNA is TGTGCCAGCAGCTACGGGACCCTCTCCAACTATGGCTACACCTTC. Variable domain in full (rest from reference TRBV5-4 and TRBJ1-2): ETGVTQSPTHLIKTRGQQVTLRCSSQSGHNTVSWYQQALGQGPQFIFQYYREEENGRGNFPPRFSGLQFPNYSSELNVNALELDDSALYLCASSYGTLSNYGYTFGSGTRLTVV.